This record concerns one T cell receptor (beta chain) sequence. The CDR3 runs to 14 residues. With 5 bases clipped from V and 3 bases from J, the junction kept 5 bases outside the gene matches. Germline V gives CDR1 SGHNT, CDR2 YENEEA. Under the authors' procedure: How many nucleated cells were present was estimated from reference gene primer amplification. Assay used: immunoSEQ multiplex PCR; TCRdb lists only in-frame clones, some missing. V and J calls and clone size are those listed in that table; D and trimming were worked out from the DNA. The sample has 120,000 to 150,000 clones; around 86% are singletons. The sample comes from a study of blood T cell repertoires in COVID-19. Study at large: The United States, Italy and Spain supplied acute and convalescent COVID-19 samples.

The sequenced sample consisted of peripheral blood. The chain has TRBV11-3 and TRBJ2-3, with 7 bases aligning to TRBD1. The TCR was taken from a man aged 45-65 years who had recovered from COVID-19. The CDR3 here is CASSPRGQTDTQYF. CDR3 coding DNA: TGTGCCAGCAGCCCAAGGGGGCAAACAGATACGCAGTATTTT.